The source of this T cell receptor (beta chain) is a study of blood T cell repertoires in COVID-19. Assay: immunoSEQ multiplex PCR; the TCRdb copy retains only in-frame clones and omits some. The data show 45,000 to 60,000 clones, 70% to 90% seen once. Germline V gene data show CDR1 as MNHNY and CDR2 as SVGAGI (reference sequence). This CDR3 has 15 residues. With 6 bases removed from V and 2 bases from J, the gap between germline ends came to 14 bases. The chain joins TRBV6-6 to TRBJ1-5; D gene unclear. The receptor was isolated from a man aged 45-60 years with active COVID-19. The sequenced sample was peripheral blood. The CDR3 loop reads CASSPGNLGNQPQHF. CDR3 sequence (DNA): TGTGCCAGCAGCCCGGGAAACCTCGGCAATCAGCCCCAGCATTTT.